In its sample, the clone carrying this TCR beta chain was seen many times. The antigen remains undetermined. Tagging with unique molecular identifiers was applied to individual cDNA molecules. TCRdb ran MiXCR on the 5' RACE reads and lists one entry per CDR3 protein. This repertoire shows tens of thousands of distinct CDR3 sequences, roughly 7.3% found once; its top ten account for just over 8%. The data were obtained in a study of early T cells in non-severe SARS-CoV-2 infection. Study background: The authors sequenced bulk RNA from unsorted whole blood, leaving chains unpaired. Study outcomes and limitations: Anti-spike CD8 responses were favored in VDJdb matching, and private and CD4 specificities were missed.

Germline-derived CDR1 and CDR2 are LGHNA and YSLEER. There are 14 residues in the CDR3. V was pared by 5 bases and J by 0 bases, with 10 bases between. The sample was whole blood. J is TRBJ1-1 and V is TRBV4-3, with no clear D. The clonotype comes from an adult who was a healthcare worker with PCR-confirmed SARS-CoV-2 infection or an uninfected control (not recorded which). The DNA for the CDR3 is TGCGCCAGCAGCTCGGACGGATTGAACACTGAAGCTTTCTTT. Protein: CASSSDGLNTEAFF.